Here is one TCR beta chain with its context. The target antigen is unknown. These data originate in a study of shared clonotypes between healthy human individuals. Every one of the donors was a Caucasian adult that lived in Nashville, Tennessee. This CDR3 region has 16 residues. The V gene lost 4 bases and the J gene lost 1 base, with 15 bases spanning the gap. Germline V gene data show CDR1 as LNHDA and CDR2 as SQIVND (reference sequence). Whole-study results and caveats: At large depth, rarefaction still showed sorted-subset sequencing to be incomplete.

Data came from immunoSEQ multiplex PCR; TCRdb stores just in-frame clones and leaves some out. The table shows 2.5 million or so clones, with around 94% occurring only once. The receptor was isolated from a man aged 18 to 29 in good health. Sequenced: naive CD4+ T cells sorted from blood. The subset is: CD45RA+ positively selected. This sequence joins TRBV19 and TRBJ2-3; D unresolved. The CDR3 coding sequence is TGTGCCAGTAGTAGAACCCACACTGCCCGCACAGATACGCAGTATTTT. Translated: CASSRTHTARTDTQYF.